This entry lists 21 T cell receptor beta chains sequenced from one sample in a study of lymphopenia after photon versus proton radiotherapy. Produced via immunoSEQ multiplex PCR; TCRdb's table is partial and in-frame only. Of 67,000 or so clones listed, approximately 87% are singletons. Sequencing used peripheral blood, obtained from a patient treated with proton-based radiotherapy. These receptors were obtained from an elderly man with esophageal cancer.

The V call is TRBV7-2, the J call TRBJ2-3; D ambiguous. This CDR3 contains 12 residues. V lost 7 bases to trimming and J lost 6 bases, with 11 bases between them. CDR1 and CDR2 from the germline V gene are SGHTA and FQGNSA. CDR3 coding DNA: TGTGCCAGCACCTCCTTTCGGGATACGCAGTATTTT. Its protein is CASTSFRDTQYF.

The rearrangement joins TRBV4-3 to TRBJ2-7, with D unclear. Trimming pared 0 bases from V and 0 bases from J, leaving 15 bases between. Per the germline V gene, CDR1 is LGHNA and CDR2 is YSLEER. The CDR3 has 17 residues. The CDR3 DNA reads as TGCGCCAGCAGCCAAGATCATCGGCGGTCTAGCTCCTACGAGCAGTACTTC. It specifies CASSQDHRRSSSYEQYF.

The chain carries TRBV11-2 and TRBJ2-1; 8 positions match TRBD2. The CDR3 loop spans 15 amino acids. V shed 4 bases and J 4 bases; nucleotides not matched to a gene: 6. Germline V lookup: CDR1 SGHAT, CDR2 FQNNGV. The CDR3 DNA reads TGTGCCAGCAGCTCCAATAGCGGGGCTTACAATGAGCAGTTCTTC. This translates into CASSSNSGAYNEQFF.

This clone was counted once. The CDR3 loop reads CASSADSRYEQYF. Written as DNA, the CDR3 is TGCGCCAGCAGCGCGGACAGCCGCTACGAGCAGTACTTC. This chain uses TRBV5-1 with TRBJ2-5, with a possible D match to TRBD1 (6 bases). The J call is in doubt because the DNA end fits TRBJ2-7 better. The CDR3 has 13 residues. The germline CDR1 and CDR2 sequences are SGHRS and YFSETQ.

V is TRBV10-3 and J is TRBJ1-5; D is uncertain. With 0 bases removed from V and 0 bases from J, the gap between germline ends came to 12 bases. Germline V lookup: CDR1 ENHRY, CDR2 SYGVKD. The CDR3 is made up of 17 amino acids. The CDR3 DNA reads as TGTGCCATCAGTGAGTCCCCCCTATTAAGTAGCAATCAGCCCCAGCATTTT. Translation gives CAISESPLLSSNQPQHF.

V usage is TRBV5-8 and J usage is TRBJ2-7; 8 bases fit TRBD1. V was clipped by 6 bases and J by 2 bases; unmatched bases: 10. Germline V gene sequence: CDR1 SGHTS, CDR2 YDEGEE. This CDR3 comprises 15 residues. The CDR3 loop is CASMGSRTGTYEQYF. In nucleotides, the CDR3 is TGTGCCAGCATGGGCTCCAGGACAGGGACCTACGAGCAGTACTTC.

This clone was recorded only once. This chain joins TRBV13 and TRBJ2-7; D may be TRBD1 (6 bases). Germline loops: CDR1 PRHDT, CDR2 FYEKMQ (reference sequence). The V end was cut by 3 bases, the J end by 6 bases, with 18 bases between. This CDR3 spans 15 amino acids. In DNA, the CDR3 is TGTGCCAGCAGCTTCGGAACAGGGCGAAAGGGCGAGCAGTACTTC. Translated, it gives CASSFGTGRKGEQYF.

The chain combines TRBV7-9 with TRBJ2-5, with 8 bases aligning to TRBD1. CDR3 size: 16 residues. In germline, CDR1 is SEHNR, CDR2 FQNEAQ (reference sequence). With 5 bases clipped from V and 5 bases from J, the junction kept 13 bases outside the gene matches. The CDR3 nucleotides are TGTGCCAGCAGCCTAAAAAGGGGGCAGGGGGCGGAGACCCAGTACTTC. This codes for CASSLKRGQGAETQYF.

Here the CDR3 reads CASSLRGGTWEKLFF. CDR3 DNA sequence: TGTGCCAGCAGCTTACGGGGGGGGACGTGGGAAAAACTGTTTTTT. This sequence joins TRBV11-2 and TRBJ1-4, with D tentatively TRBD1 (5 bases). The germline gives CDR1 SGHAT, CDR2 FQNNGV. V gave up 2 bases and J gave up 8 bases, with 15 bases separating them. The CDR3 runs to 15 residues.

The CDR3 DNA reads TGCAGCGTTGCCGAAGGGTCATCAAATCAGCCCCAGCATTTT. Protein: CSVAEGSSNQPQHF. The chain employs TRBV29-1 and TRBJ1-5; D is undetermined. Germline-derived CDR1 and CDR2 are SQVTM and ANQGSEA. Trimming removed 4 bases from V and 4 bases from J, with 14 bases in between. This CDR3 has 14 amino acids.

The V gene is TRBV30, the J gene TRBJ2-7; 7 bases map to TRBD2. This CDR3 has 14 residues. J lost 5 bases, V lost 7 bases, and 14 bases had no gene match. In germline, CDR1 is GTSNPN, CDR2 SVGIG (reference sequence). The CDR3 loop is CAYATQRGPNEQYF. The CDR3 DNA is TGTGCCTACGCGACCCAGCGGGGCCCAAACGAGCAGTACTTC.

The CDR3 DNA follows: TGTGCCAGCAGCCGCGGGGGGCGGGATGGCTACACCTTC. Translation: CASSRGGRDGYTF. The rearrangement joins TRBV11-3 to TRBJ1-2; possibly TRBD1 for D (6 bases). The CDR3 extends over 13 amino acids. CDR1 is SGHNT and CDR2 is YENEEA in the germline V gene. Trimming took 5 bases from V and 6 from J, leaving 13 bases between them.

This clone was observed a single time. The chain employs TRBV9 and TRBJ2-7; TRBD1 is a possible D gene (5 bases). The CDR3 extends over 14 amino acids. V was shortened by 3 bases and J by 6 bases, with 16 bases between the two germline ends. Germline lookup yields CDR1 SGDLS and CDR2 YYNGEE. CDR3 amino acids: CASSAWTLGGEQYF. CDR3 nucleotide sequence: TGTGCCAGCAGCGCCTGGACACTCGGTGGCGAGCAGTACTTC. The entire variable domain, with the rest obtained from reference TRBV9 and TRBJ2-7, is as follows: DSGVTQTPKHLITATGQRVTLRCSPRSGDLSVYWYQQSLDQGLQFLIQYYNGEERAKGNILERFSAQQFPDLHSELNLSSLELGDSALYFCASSAWTLGGEQYFGPGTRLTVT.

The V call is TRBV7-9, the J call TRBJ2-4; D is possibly TRBD2 (5 bases). Deletions cut 3 bases from V and 9 bases from J, with 15 bases between. The CDR3 has 14 residues. From germline, CDR1 is SEHNR and CDR2 FQNEAQ (reference sequence). The chain's CDR3 is CASSFARELSIQYF. The CDR3 coding sequence is TGTGCCAGCAGCTTCGCCCGGGAACTTAGCATTCAGTACTTC.

The chain combines TRBV15 with TRBJ2-3; 11 bases agree with TRBD1. Per germline, CDR1 LNHNV and CDR2 YYDKDF (reference sequence). The CDR3 totals 18 residues. Trimming at V came to 2 bases and at J to 4 bases, leaving 11 bases not matched to a gene. The CDR3 DNA reads TGTGCCACCAGCAGATTCCGAACCGGACAGGGGGCATCAGATACGCAGTATTTT. Protein: CATSRFRTGQGASDTQYF.

Written as DNA, the CDR3 is TGTGCCAGCAGCTTAGACGGGGGGGGACGGACAGATACGCAGTATTTT. The encoded protein is CASSLDGGGRTDTQYF. V usage is TRBV11-2 and J usage is TRBJ2-3; 8 bases map to TRBD2. Per the germline V gene, CDR1 is SGHAT and CDR2 is FQNNGV. The V and J ends lost 0 bases and 3 bases, in that order; junction bases with no gene match: 5. The CDR3 consists of 16 residues.

The chain links TRBV2 to TRBJ2-5; unclear D gene. The CDR3 has 13 residues. Deletions cut 4 bases from V and 0 bases from J, with 6 bases between. The germline V gene encodes CDR1 SNHLY and CDR2 FYNNEI. The CDR3 coding sequence is TGTGCCAGCAGTGTAAACGACCAAGAGACCCAGTACTTC. Its translation: CASSVNDQETQYF.

The gene calls are TRBV6-5 and TRBJ1-1, with D possibly being TRBD1 (6 bases). The CDR3 is made up of 12 amino acids. The germline V and J ends were trimmed by 11 bases and 5 bases, with 15 bases remaining between them. Germline V gives CDR1 MNHEY, CDR2 SVGAGI. CDR3 protein: CAALTGGTEAFF. CDR3 bases: TGTGCCGCCCTGACAGGCGGAACTGAAGCTTTCTTT.

V gene TRBV4-1 combines with J gene TRBJ1-5; D uncertain. The V and J ends lost 0 bases and 4 bases respectively, with 13 bases between them. The CDR3 is 16 residues long. Germline assignment: CDR1 MGHRA and CDR2 YSYEKL. CDR3 sequence reads: CASSQEGQFLNQPQHF. The CDR3, as DNA: TGCGCCAGCAGCCAAGAAGGGCAGTTCCTTAATCAGCCCCAGCATTTT.

This clone came up once. The rearrangement links TRBV4-2 to TRBJ1-3; D gene uncertain. The CDR3 covers 13 residues. In germline, CDR1 is LGHNA, CDR2 YNFKEQ. Trimming removed 3 bases from V and 3 bases from J, with 6 bases in between. The CDR3 region is CASSQDLGNTIYF. The CDR3 DNA is TGTGCCAGCAGCCAGGACCTTGGAAACACCATATATTTT.

The V call is TRBV6-5, the J call TRBJ1-5; weak D call: TRBD1 (5 bases). Per the germline V gene, CDR1 is MNHEY and CDR2 is SVGAGI. The CDR3 has 15 residues. Deletions cut 2 bases from V and 0 bases from J, with 8 bases between. The CDR3 protein is CASSYRGNSNQPQHF. The CDR3 DNA is TGTGCCAGCAGTTACAGGGGAAATAGCAATCAGCCCCAGCATTTT.